This TCR beta chain originates from a study of Tregs in tolerant kidney transplant recipients. Turning to this clone: No antigen is known for it. Read data end 3 residues before the CDR3 end; the end is taken from the germline J gene. This specimen includes other DNA sequences encoding the same CDR3.

Mixed chimerism was transient after nonmyeloablative marrow transplants from related graft donors. Thawed PBMCs were FACS-sorted into unstimulated CD4+CD25+CD127- regulatory T cells, CD4+CD25- non-regulatory cells, CD4 and CD8 cells. Libraries were prepared by immunoSEQ multiplex PCR; TCRdb keeps only in-frame clonotypes and omits some of them. Its clone listing holds nearly 15,000 clones. Overall study results and limits: No direct test of biological reproducibility was done here. Validation in larger populations is needed because few patients were studied. Tolerant patients' donor-specific Tregs expanded beyond overall Tregs, suggesting antigen-driven growth.

The CDR3 is 16 amino acids. CDR1 and CDR2 (germline): SGHVS, FNYEAQ. Trimming cost V 2 bases and J 2 bases, with 12 bases left between them. This clonotype was sampled from a human patient who received a combined kidney and bone marrow transplant. Among the T cells, some may be from the graft donor. The sample here was CD4+ T cells from blood (PBMCs), taken 12 months after the transplant. The chain carries TRBV7-6 and TRBJ2-2; tentatively, D is TRBD1 (6 bases). The CDR3 bases that were read are TGTGCCAGCAGCTTACGAGGCAGGGGAAACACCGGGGAG. This sequence encodes CASSLRGRGNTGE. The whole CDR3 protein reads CASSLRGRGNTGELFF.